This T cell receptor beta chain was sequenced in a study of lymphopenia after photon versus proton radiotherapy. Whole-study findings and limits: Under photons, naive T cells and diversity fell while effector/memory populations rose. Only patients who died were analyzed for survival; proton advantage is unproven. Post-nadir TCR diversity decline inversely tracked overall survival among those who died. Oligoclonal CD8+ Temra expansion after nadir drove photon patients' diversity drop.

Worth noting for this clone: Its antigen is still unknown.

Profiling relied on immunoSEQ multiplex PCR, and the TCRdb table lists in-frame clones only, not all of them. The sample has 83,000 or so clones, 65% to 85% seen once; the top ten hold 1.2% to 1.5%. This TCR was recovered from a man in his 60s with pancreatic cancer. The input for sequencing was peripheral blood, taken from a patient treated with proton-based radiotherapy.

The CDR3, as DNA: TGTGCCAGCAGTTCCTCCCGGCTCCCTCTCGAGCAGTACTTC. Translating it yields CASSSSRLPLEQYF. The gene calls are TRBV6-5 and TRBJ2-7; no clear D gene. V lost 4 bases to trimming and J lost 6 bases, with 16 bases between them. The CDR3 has 14 amino acids. Germline values: CDR1 MNHEY, CDR2 SVGAGI.